Presented here are 23 T cell receptor beta chains from one specimen sequenced in a study of blood T cell repertoires in COVID-19. The protocol was immunoSEQ multiplex PCR, while the TCRdb copy is restricted to in-frame clones and leaves out a portion. The top ten hold under 7.5% of the sample, which has over 300,000 clones, approximately 88% seen once. The sequencing sample was made of peripheral blood. All receptors derive from a man aged 18 to 30 who had recovered from COVID-19.

V gene TRBV5-1 combines with J gene TRBJ2-5; TRBD1 agrees at 7 bases. Germline V lookup: CDR1 SGHRS, CDR2 YFSETQ. J lost 5 bases, V lost 0 bases, and 4 bases had no gene match. The CDR3 is made up of 14 amino acids. Here the CDR3 reads CASSLGQGMETQYF. The CDR3 DNA reads as TGCGCCAGCAGCTTGGGACAGGGTATGGAGACCCAGTACTTC.

This clone has only one observation. The V gene is TRBV7-9, the J gene TRBJ2-7; D might be TRBD1 (6 bases). Germline CDR1 reads SEHNR; CDR2 reads FQNEAQ (reference sequence). CDR3 size: 16 residues. V lost 1 base and J lost 3, with 16 bases in between. The CDR3 region is CASSLGGQGSLYEQYF. CDR3 nucleotide sequence: TGTGCCAGCAGCTTAGGGGGACAAGGGAGCCTCTACGAGCAGTACTTC.

The chain combines TRBV5-5 with TRBJ1-5; maybe TRBD1 (6 bases). The germline gives CDR1 SGHKS, CDR2 YYEKEE (reference sequence). The ends were cut back, 4 bases at V and 7 bases at J, with 15 bases in the middle. The CDR3 extends over 14 amino acids. The CDR3 loop reads CASSLLPQGQPQHF. Written as DNA, the CDR3 is TGTGCCAGCAGCCTACTCCCACAGGGCCAGCCCCAGCATTTT.

V gene TRBV7-6 combines with J gene TRBJ2-1, with TRBD2 as a possible D gene (7 bases). This CDR3 has 15 amino acids. The germline V gene has CDR1 SGHVS and CDR2 FNYEAQ. Trimming cost V 4 bases and J 2 bases, with 12 bases left between them. CDR3 coding DNA: TGTGCCAGCAGCTATCGGGGGGCCCCCTACAATGAGCAGTTCTTC. This gives the protein CASSYRGAPYNEQFF.

The V and J genes are TRBV2 and TRBJ2-7; D gene uncertain. V was clipped by 8 bases and J by 1 base, with 6 bases between them. The CDR3 runs to 11 residues. Germline values: CDR1 SNHLY, CDR2 FYNNEI. Written as DNA, the CDR3 is TGTGCCAGCGGAGATTCCTACGAGCAGTACTTC. It encodes CASGDSYEQYF.

The chain couples TRBV6-5 to TRBJ2-2; D ambiguous. The germline gives CDR1 MNHEY, CDR2 SVGAGI. With 7 bases removed from V and 5 bases from J, the gap between germline ends came to 14 bases. CDR3 length: 14 amino acids. CDR3 protein: CASTDSGFTGELFF. The DNA for the CDR3 is TGTGCCAGCACCGATTCAGGATTTACCGGGGAGCTGTTTTTT.

This sequence joins TRBV3-1 (or the pseudogene TRBV3-2) and TRBJ1-1; 9 bases agree with TRBD1. The trim removed 4 bases at V and 3 bases at J, leaving 6 bases unmatched. Germline-derived CDR1 and CDR2 are LGHDT and YNNKEL (reference sequence). CDR3 size: 15 residues. The CDR3 sequence: CASSLTTGGDTEAFF. The CDR3 region has the DNA TGTGCCAGCAGCCTTACGACAGGGGGAGACACTGAAGCTTTCTTT.

The gene calls are TRBV12-3 or TRBV12-4 and TRBJ1-1; D call uncertain. V was cut by 6 bases and J by 13 bases, with 21 bases left in between. The CDR3 contains 13 residues. The CDR3 region has the DNA TGTGCCAGCAGCCCAGAGGATCGTCCTTTCGATTTCTTT. This encodes CASSPEDRPFDFF.

The CDR3 bases are TGTGCCAGCAGTTTCAATGGGCAGGGGACCGGGGAGCTGTTTTTT. Amino acids: CASSFNGQGTGELFF. J is TRBJ2-2 and V is TRBV27, with D tentatively TRBD1 (6 bases). The V end lost 3 bases, the J end lost 5 bases, and 13 bases lay between the germline ends. Germline-derived CDR1 and CDR2 are MNHEY and SMNVEV (reference sequence). The CDR3 spans 15 residues.

This chain uses TRBV5-8 with TRBJ1-1; tentatively, D is TRBD1 (6 bases). V lost 4 bases, J lost 4 bases, and 20 bases lay in between. Germline V gene lookup returns CDR1 SGHTS and CDR2 YDEGEE. The CDR3 consists of 16 residues. The CDR3 here is CASSPKVTGEATEAFF. The DNA for the CDR3 is TGTGCCAGCAGCCCCAAAGTGACAGGAGAGGCCACTGAAGCTTTCTTT. Looking up the rest from reference TRBV5-8 and TRBJ1-1 gives the full variable domain: EAGVTQSPTHLIKTRGQQATLRCSPISGHTSVYWYQQALGLGLQFLLWYDEGEERNRGNFPPRFSGRQFPNYSSELNVNALELEDSALYLCASSPKVTGEATEAFFGQGTRLTVV.

This rearrangement joins TRBV18 to TRBJ1-5, with D possibly TRBD1 on 5 matching bases. The germline V gene encodes CDR1 KGHSH and CDR2 LQKENI. Trimming removed 2 bases from V and 4 bases from J, with 9 bases in between. CDR3 length: 14 residues. The CDR3 spells CASSPMTANQPQHF. In DNA form, the CDR3 reads TGTGCCAGCTCACCAATGACAGCTAATCAGCCCCAGCATTTT.

The chain links TRBV5-1 to TRBJ2-1; possible D gene TRBD1, 6 bases. Germline V gene lookup returns CDR1 SGHRS and CDR2 YFSETQ. Between the trimmed V and J ends, which lost 4 bases and 0 bases, there was a span of 11 bases. This CDR3 contains 15 residues. CDR3 loop: CASSPHRASYNEQFF. DNA of the CDR3: TGCGCCAGCAGCCCTCACAGGGCCTCCTACAATGAGCAGTTCTTC.

The CDR3 DNA is TGCGCCAGCAGCTTGATGGGACAGGGGGAAGAGACCCAGTACTTC. Its translation: CASSLMGQGEETQYF. The chain couples TRBV5-1 to TRBJ2-5, with 11 bases fitting TRBD1. CDR3 size: 15 residues. Per the germline V gene, CDR1 is SGHRS and CDR2 is YFSETQ. V shed 1 base and J 3 bases; nucleotides not matched to a gene: 2.

V is TRBV3-1 (or the pseudogene TRBV3-2) and J is TRBJ2-5; no clear D. Germline V CDR1 and CDR2: LGHDT, YNNKEL (reference sequence). The CDR3 spans 15 residues. V shed 1 base and J shed 2 bases, with 11 bases lying between them. Written as DNA, the CDR3 is TGTGCCAGCAGCCAAGTTCGTAGTCGGCAAGAGACCCAGTACTTC. Amino acids: CASSQVRSRQETQYF.

With regard to this clone: The identical CDR3 is also encoded by other nucleotide sequences in the sample. This chain links TRBV18 with TRBJ2-7; 7 bases match TRBD1. V lost 2 bases and J lost 3; bases outside the gene matches: 1. Germline CDR1 KGHSH, CDR2 LQKENI. The CDR3 is 13 amino acids. CDR3 DNA sequence: TGTGCCAGCTCACCAGGGACAGACTACGAGCAGTACTTC. Translated: CASSPGTDYEQYF.

This chain links TRBV3-1 (or the pseudogene TRBV3-2) with TRBJ2-7; 7 positions match TRBD2. CDR1 LGHDT and CDR2 YNNKEL come from the germline V gene (reference sequence). J gave up 7 bases and V 8 bases, and 17 bases lay outside the gene matches. The CDR3 totals 15 residues. The CDR3 nucleotides read TGTGCCAGCGGCAACCCGGGACTATCACCGAGGGAGCAGTACTTC. It translates to CASGNPGLSPREQYF.

This sequence joins TRBV2 and TRBJ2-7; the match to TRBD2 covers 9 bases. The CDR3 totals 16 residues. Germline V gene data show CDR1 as SNHLY and CDR2 as FYNNEI. V trimming: 2 bases; J trimming: 0 bases; junction bases outside the gene matches: 5. CDR3 amino acids: CASSEYAGGFSYEQYF. Written as DNA, the CDR3 is TGTGCCAGCAGTGAATATGCGGGAGGGTTCTCCTACGAGCAGTACTTC. The full variable domain, completed using reference TRBV2 and TRBJ2-7, is EPEVTQTPSHQVTQMGQEVILRCVPISNHLYFYWYRQILGQKVEFLVSFYNNEISEKSEIFDDQFSVERPDGSNFTLKIRSTKLEDSAMYFCASSEYAGGFSYEQYFGPGTRLTVT.

V usage is TRBV6-1 and J usage is TRBJ1-2; D ambiguous. The CDR3 is 16 residues long. The V end lost 2 bases, the J end lost 4 bases, and 17 bases lay between the germline ends. CDR1 is MNHNS, CDR2 SASEGT, per germline. In DNA form, the CDR3 reads TGTGCCAGCAGTGAATACAGTATTGCGTCGTTCTATGGCTACACCTTC. Its protein is CASSEYSIASFYGYTF.

V and J are TRBV10-3 and TRBJ2-7; 11 nucleotides line up with TRBD1. The ends lost 10 bases at V and 7 bases at J; junction bases unmatched: 9. The CDR3 contains 13 residues. Germline values: CDR1 ENHRY, CDR2 SYGVKD. Here the CDR3 DNA reads TGTGCCAACTCCGGGACAGGGGGTAGAGAGCAGTACTTC. As protein: CANSGTGGREQYF.

The CDR3 coding sequence is TGTGCCAGCAGCTCCGGGACAGGGATTACCGAGCAGTACTTC. Encoded protein: CASSSGTGITEQYF. This rearrangement joins TRBV6-5 to TRBJ2-7; 9 bases match TRBD1. The CDR3 is made up of 14 amino acids. Per germline, CDR1 MNHEY and CDR2 SVGAGI. The ends lost 6 bases at V and 6 bases at J; junction bases unmatched: 9.

This clone was detected once. The chain carries TRBV5-1 and TRBJ2-5; 9 positions match TRBD2. Germline V gives CDR1 SGHRS, CDR2 YFSETQ. Unmatched junction bases numbered 9, after V lost 4 bases and J lost 5 bases. The CDR3 consists of 15 residues. The CDR3 DNA sequence: TGCGCCAGCAGCCCACAAGGACTAGCGTGGGAGACCCAGTACTTC. Amino acid sequence: CASSPQGLAWETQYF.

This clone has only one observation. The chain carries TRBV19 and TRBJ1-4; D remains unclear. V was pared by 6 bases and J by 5 bases, with 13 bases between. Germline assignment: CDR1 LNHDA and CDR2 SQIVND (reference sequence). This CDR3 has 14 residues. Written as DNA, the CDR3 is TGTGCCAGTAGGGACTTACGTCGGAATGAAAAACTGTTTTTT. It translates to CASRDLRRNEKLFF.

The chain employs TRBV2 and TRBJ1-2; D unclear. CDR3 length: 14 residues. Germline CDR1 is SNHLY and CDR2 is FYNNEI. Trimming cost V 6 bases and J 0 bases, with 11 bases left between them. The CDR3 region has the DNA TGTGCCAGCAGCCCTCAGGTTGCTAACTATGGCTACACCTTC. Protein: CASSPQVANYGYTF.